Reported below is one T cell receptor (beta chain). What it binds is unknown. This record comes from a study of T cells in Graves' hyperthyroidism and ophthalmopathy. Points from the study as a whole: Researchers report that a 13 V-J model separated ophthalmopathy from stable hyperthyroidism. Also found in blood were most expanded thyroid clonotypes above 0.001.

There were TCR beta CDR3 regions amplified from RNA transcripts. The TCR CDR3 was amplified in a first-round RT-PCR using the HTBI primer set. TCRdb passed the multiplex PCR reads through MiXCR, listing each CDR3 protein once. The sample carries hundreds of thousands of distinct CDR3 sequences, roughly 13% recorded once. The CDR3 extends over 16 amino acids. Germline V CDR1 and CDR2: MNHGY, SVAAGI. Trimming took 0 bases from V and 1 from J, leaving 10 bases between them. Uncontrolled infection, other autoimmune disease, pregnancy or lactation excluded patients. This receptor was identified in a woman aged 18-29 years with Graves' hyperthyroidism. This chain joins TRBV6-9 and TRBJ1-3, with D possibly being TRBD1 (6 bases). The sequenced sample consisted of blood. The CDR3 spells CASSYSNQGSGNTIYF. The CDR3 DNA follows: TGTGCCAGCAGTTATTCTAATCAGGGGTCTGGAAACACCATATATTTT.